These T cell receptor beta chains were read from a single sample in a study of graft-versus-host responses after intestinal transplantation. The protocol was immunoSEQ multiplex PCR, while the TCRdb copy is restricted to in-frame clones and leaves out a portion. The repertoire holds about 16,000 clones, with approximately 80% as singletons. The sample in question was ileum tissue, obtained around 580 days after intestinal transplantation. These TCRs come from a human patient who received an intestinal transplant, so some T cells may come from the graft donor. Both conserved end residues are part of each CDR3. D genes are given only for firm matches. A clone size is listed for some rows: how often the clone was seen (once, few, many), or a class if it is expanded.

v_gene: TRBV5-4; j_gene: TRBJ2-1; abundance: few; d_gene: TRBD2; CDR3aa: CASSLTSGGNNEQFF; CDR3nt: TGTGCCAGCAGCTTGACTAGCGGGGGGAACAATGAGCAGTTCTTC
v_gene: TRBV5-1; j_gene: TRBJ2-7; abundance: .; d_gene: .; CDR3aa: CASSLQYGPYEQYF; CDR3nt: TGCGCCAGCAGCTTGCAATACGGGCCCTACGAGCAGTACTTC
v_gene: TRBV7-2; j_gene: TRBJ2-5; abundance: .; d_gene: TRBD2; CDR3aa: CASSRGLAAFETQYF; CDR3nt: TGTGCCAGCAGTAGGGGACTAGCGGCTTTCGAGACCCAGTACTTC
v_gene: TRBV5-1; j_gene: TRBJ2-1; abundance: .; d_gene: TRBD2; CDR3aa: CASSLRSGGNYNEQFF; CDR3nt: TGCGCCAGCAGCTTGCGAAGCGGGGGGAACTACAATGAGCAGTTCTTC
v_gene: TRBV18; j_gene: TRBJ1-3; abundance: .; d_gene: .; CDR3aa: CASSPAEVAGNTIYF; CDR3nt: TGTGCCAGCTCACCAGCGGAAGTGGCTGGAAACACCATATATTTT
v_gene: TRBV4-1; j_gene: TRBJ2-5; abundance: .; d_gene: TRBD2; CDR3aa: CASSQVPGTSGQETQYF; CDR3nt: TGCGCCAGCAGCCAAGTACCCGGGACTAGCGGACAAGAGACCCAGTACTTC
v_gene: TRBV18; j_gene: TRBJ1-2; abundance: .; d_gene: .; CDR3aa: CASSPSGYGYTF; CDR3nt: TGTGCCAGCTCACCAAGTGGGTATGGCTACACCTTC
v_gene: TRBV9; j_gene: TRBJ2-7; abundance: .; d_gene: .; CDR3aa: CASSVTPGSSYEQYF; CDR3nt: TGTGCCAGCAGCGTGACGCCGGGGAGCTCCTACGAGCAGTACTTC
v_gene: TRBV18; j_gene: TRBJ1-2; abundance: .; d_gene: TRBD1; CDR3aa: CASSQGQDYGYTF; CDR3nt: TGTGCCAGCTCACAGGGACAGGATTATGGCTACACCTTC
v_gene: TRBV18; j_gene: TRBJ2-5; abundance: .; d_gene: .; CDR3aa: CASSLPNQETQYF; CDR3nt: TGTGCCAGCTCCCTTCCGAACCAAGAGACCCAGTACTTC
v_gene: TRBV18; j_gene: TRBJ1-4; abundance: .; d_gene: .; CDR3aa: CASSLAPLREKLFF; CDR3nt: TGTGCCAGCTCACTGGCCCCATTGCGGGAAAAACTGTTTTTT